The next 23 T cell receptor beta chains were all read from a single sample in a study of blood T cell repertoires in COVID-19 (dated by TCRdb to about 2020). The method was the immunoSEQ multiplex PCR assay. TCRdb holds this immuneACCESS table with in-frame rearrangements only. Some clones are missing; in checked studies, unresolved V genes explain under half, and the rest has no known cause. Present in this sample are under 350,000 clones, around 88% of which were seen just once. About 5% of the sample is taken by the ten largest. Sequencing was carried out using peripheral blood. The receptors were gathered from a man aged 40-49 years with acute or convalescent COVID-19.

The V and J genes are TRBV10-3 and TRBJ2-7; possibly TRBD2 for D (6 bases). V was trimmed by 1 base and J by 0 bases, leaving 10 bases between them. Per germline, CDR1 ENHRY and CDR2 SYGVKD. The CDR3 is made up of 15 amino acids. CDR3 sequence: CAISEFTSSSYEQYF. CDR3 nucleotide sequence: TGTGCCATCAGTGAGTTTACTAGCTCCTCCTACGAGCAGTACTTC.

The V call is TRBV7-2, the J call TRBJ1-5; tentatively, D is TRBD1 (5 bases). The germline V gene encodes CDR1 SGHTA and CDR2 FQGNSA. CDR3 length: 13 amino acids. V shed 5 bases and J shed 5 bases, with 10 bases lying between them. This CDR3 is CASSEIRDQPQHF. DNA of the CDR3: TGTGCCAGCAGCGAGATCAGGGATCAGCCCCAGCATTTT.

The rearrangement joins TRBV5-1 to TRBJ2-5, with 8 bases aligning to TRBD1. CDR1 is SGHRS and CDR2 is YFSETQ in the germline V gene. The J segment lost 4 bases and the V segment lost 2 bases, leaving 4 bases of the junction unmatched. This CDR3 comprises 14 residues. The CDR3 nucleotides are TGCGCCAGCAGCTTAGACAGGGGTGCAGAGACCCAGTACTTC. Translated, it gives CASSLDRGAETQYF.

CDR3 region: CASSEQVPGPGGYTF. The CDR3 DNA follows: TGTGCCAGCAGCGAACAGGTCCCGGGCCCGGGTGGCTACACCTTC. The V call is TRBV5-4, the J call TRBJ1-2, with D maybe TRBD1 (5 bases). CDR1 is SGHNT and CDR2 is YYREEE in the germline V gene (reference sequence). Trimming took 4 bases from V and 7 from J, leaving 20 bases between them. The length of the CDR3 is 15 residues.

The chain couples TRBV9 to TRBJ2-3; 9 nucleotides line up with TRBD2. This CDR3 has 16 amino acids. After removal of 2 bases from V and 6 bases from J, the junction contained 10 bases not matched to a gene. Germline V CDR1 and CDR2: SGDLS, YYNGEE. This chain's CDR3 is CASSVESGGFGDTQYF. CDR3 sequence (DNA): TGTGCCAGCAGCGTGGAAAGCGGGGGGTTCGGTGATACGCAGTATTTT.

The chain carries TRBV24-1 and TRBJ1-2; D unresolved. The CDR3 loop spans 15 amino acids. Germline CDR1 is KGHDR and CDR2 is SFDVKD. V lost 2 bases and J lost 6, with 15 bases in between. This CDR3 reads CATSDSNTARNGYTF. CDR3 nucleotide sequence: TGTGCCACCAGTGATTCGAACACGGCTAGGAATGGCTACACCTTC.

The J gene is TRBJ1-6, the V gene TRBV6-6; TRBD1 aligns across 9 bases. The CDR3 sequence is 13 residues long. Looked up from germline, CDR1 is MNHNY and CDR2 is SVGAGI (reference sequence). The J segment lost 10 bases and the V segment lost 7 bases, leaving 5 bases of the junction unmatched. The CDR3 sequence is CASIPGQGSPLHF. The CDR3 nucleotides read TGTGCCAGCATTCCGGGACAGGGCTCACCCCTCCACTTT.

This clone was found once. The rearrangement links TRBV2 to TRBJ1-2; tentatively, D is TRBD1 (5 bases). CDR1 and CDR2 from the germline V gene are SNHLY and FYNNEI. V was shortened by 6 bases and J by 7 bases, with 21 bases between the two germline ends. This CDR3 contains 15 residues. The CDR3 sequence: CASRGWDFLVRGYTF. The CDR3, as DNA: TGTGCCAGCAGGGGATGGGACTTCCTAGTCCGTGGCTACACCTTC.

The count of this clone is one. The V and J genes are TRBV14 and TRBJ1-2; TRBD1 matches 7 bases. V lost 4 bases, J lost 0 bases, and 5 bases stayed unmatched. This CDR3 spans 15 amino acids. CDR1 and CDR2 (germline): SGHDN, FVKESK. CDR3 in DNA: TGTGCCAGCAGCCCCAGGGGACAGCCTAACTATGGCTACACCTTC. This encodes CASSPRGQPNYGYTF. Looking up the rest from reference TRBV14 and TRBJ1-2 gives the full variable domain: EAGVTQFPSHSVIEKGQTVTLRCDPISGHDNLYWYRRVMGKEIKFLLHFVKESKQDESGMPNNRFLAERTGGTYSTLKVQPAELEDSGVYFCASSPRGQPNYGYTFGSGTRLTVV.

The chain recombines TRBV30 with TRBJ2-7; no clear D. Trimming shortened V by 2 bases and J by 1 base, and 6 bases separated the two germline ends. Germline V gene lookup returns CDR1 GTSNPN and CDR2 SVGIG (reference sequence). The CDR3 extends over 12 amino acids. The CDR3: CAWSPGSYEQYF. The CDR3 coding sequence is TGTGCCTGGAGTCCCGGTTCCTACGAGCAGTACTTC.

This clone has only a few counts. The rearrangement joins TRBV10-3 to TRBJ2-2; D uncertain. The CDR3 is 13 amino acids. The V end lost 11 bases, the J end lost 3 bases, and 13 bases lay between the germline ends. CDR1 is ENHRY and CDR2 is SYGVKD in the germline V gene. The CDR3 bases are TGTGCCGCCTTTAAGTACTACACCGGGGAGCTGTTTTTT. The encoded protein is CAAFKYYTGELFF.

This clone was observed a handful of times. The rearrangement uses TRBV5-1 and TRBJ1-2, with no clear D. CDR1 is SGHRS and CDR2 is YFSETQ in the germline V gene. V gave up 0 bases and J gave up 6 bases, with 15 bases separating them. The CDR3 has 15 amino acids. In DNA, the CDR3 is TGCGCCAGCAGCTTGGCGGGGAACCAGGCGAATGGCTACACCTTC. Protein sequence: CASSLAGNQANGYTF.

V is TRBV7-2 and J is TRBJ2-7; TRBD2 is a possible D gene (6 bases). Germline assignment: CDR1 SGHTA and CDR2 FQGNSA. This CDR3 is 14 amino acids long. Deletions cut 3 bases from V and 2 bases from J, with 11 bases between. This CDR3 is CASSFGGATYEQYF. In DNA, the CDR3 is TGTGCCAGCAGCTTTGGAGGGGCCACCTACGAGCAGTACTTC. The full variable domain, rest sourced from reference TRBV7-2 and TRBJ2-7, is GAGVSQSPSNKVTEKGKDVELRCDPISGHTALYWYRQSLGQGLEFLIYFQGNSAPDKSGLPSDRFSAERTGGSVSTLTIQRTQQEDSAVYLCASSFGGATYEQYFGPGTRLTVT.

The chain couples TRBV2 to TRBJ1-1; no definite D call. The germline V and J ends were trimmed by 5 bases and 0 bases, with 13 bases remaining between them. The CDR3 consists of 15 residues. Germline CDR1 is SNHLY and CDR2 is FYNNEI. CDR3 DNA: TGTGCCAGCAGTTCGGAGCGGCCAATGAACACTGAAGCTTTCTTT. Protein product: CASSSERPMNTEAFF. The variable domain in full, with the rest retrieved from reference TRBV2 and TRBJ1-1, is EPEVTQTPSHQVTQMGQEVILRCVPISNHLYFYWYRQILGQKVEFLVSFYNNEISEKSEIFDDQFSVERPDGSNFTLKIRSTKLEDSAMYFCASSSERPMNTEAFFGQGTRLTVV.

This clone is a singleton in its sample. This chain links TRBV5-1 with TRBJ1-1; D gene unclear. Trimming cost V 4 bases and J 5 bases, with 18 bases left between them. The germline V gene has CDR1 SGHRS and CDR2 YFSETQ. The CDR3 covers 15 residues. CDR3 region: CASSRTGDLGTEAFF. The CDR3 DNA reads as TGCGCCAGCAGCCGAACCGGGGATCTGGGGACTGAAGCTTTCTTT.

The V and J genes are TRBV10-1 and TRBJ2-1, with TRBD2 matching over 12 bases. There are 16 residues in the CDR3. CDR1 is WNHNN, CDR2 SYGVQD, per germline (reference sequence). The V and J ends lost 8 bases and 9 bases, in that order; junction bases with no gene match: 14. As DNA, the CDR3 is TGCGCCAGCTCTAGCGGGGGGGCCCATCGATTTGCTGAGCAGTTCTTC. Amino acids: CASSSGGAHRFAEQFF.

This sequence joins TRBV27 and TRBJ1-6; TRBD1 is a possible D gene (5 bases). The V gene lost 8 bases and the J gene lost 9 bases, with 17 bases spanning the gap. There are 14 residues in the CDR3. The germline gives CDR1 MNHEY, CDR2 SMNVEV (reference sequence). CDR3 bases: TGTGCCAGCGCCCTTTGGGGGGGAAGTTCACCCCTCCACTTT. Translation gives CASALWGGSSPLHF.

There are a few counts of this clone. The chain has TRBV7-2 and TRBJ2-3, with 11 positions matching TRBD2. The CDR3 is 15 amino acids. Germline CDR1 is SGHTA and CDR2 is FQGNSA. V lost 4 bases, J lost 2 bases, and 2 bases stayed unmatched. CDR3 sequence reads: CASSYSGGVTDTQYF. The DNA for the CDR3 is TGTGCCAGCAGCTATAGCGGGGGGGTCACAGATACGCAGTATTTT. Using reference TRBV7-2 and TRBJ2-3 for the parts outside the CDR3, the full variable domain is GAGVSQSPSNKVTEKGKDVELRCDPISGHTALYWYRQSLGQGLEFLIYFQGNSAPDKSGLPSDRFSAERTGGSVSTLTIQRTQQEDSAVYLCASSYSGGVTDTQYFGPGTRLTVL.

The V and J genes are TRBV19 and TRBJ1-6; D gene ambiguous. The CDR3 length is 15 residues. Trimming shortened V by 7 bases and J by 0 bases, and 10 bases separated the two germline ends. Germline lookup yields CDR1 LNHDA and CDR2 SQIVND (reference sequence). CDR3 sequence (DNA): TGTGCCAGTAATTCCGATAGCTCCTATAATTCACCCCTCCACTTT. It encodes CASNSDSSYNSPLHF. The full variable domain, completed using reference TRBV19 and TRBJ1-6, is DGGITQSPKYLFRKEGQNVTLSCEQNLNHDAMYWYRQDPGQGLRLIYYSQIVNDFQKGDIAEGYSVSREKKESFPLTVTSAQKNPTAFYLCASNSDSSYNSPLHFGNGTRLTVT.

The chain has TRBV10-3 and TRBJ1-1; 7 bases agree with TRBD1. This CDR3 has 14 amino acids. Germline V gene sequence: CDR1 ENHRY, CDR2 SYGVKD. The V gene end was trimmed by 0 bases and the J gene end by 11 bases; junction bases not matched to a gene: 9. The CDR3 coding sequence is TGTGCCATCAGTGAGTCCCCAGAGGAGGGGGCGGCTTTCTTT. Protein: CAISESPEEGAAFF.

The rearrangement uses TRBV9 and TRBJ1-6, with D tentatively TRBD1 (6 bases). Germline CDR1 is SGDLS and CDR2 is YYNGEE. This CDR3 is built from 13 residues. The V end lost 7 bases, the J end lost 10 bases, and 15 bases lay between the germline ends. CDR3 sequence reads: CASGGEGVSPLHF. CDR3 DNA sequence: TGTGCCAGCGGCGGGGAGGGGGTATCACCCCTCCACTTT.

The chain links TRBV19 to TRBJ1-1; D is possibly TRBD1 (5 bases). The CDR3 totals 14 residues. Trimming took off 5 bases at V and 1 base at J, with 11 bases between the two ends. Germline V gene data show CDR1 as LNHDA and CDR2 as SQIVND (reference sequence). The CDR3 spells CASSVDIGNTEAFF. The CDR3 coding sequence is TGTGCCAGTAGTGTGGACATAGGGAACACTGAAGCTTTCTTT.

The chain combines TRBV5-4 with TRBJ2-3, with D tentatively TRBD1 (5 bases). This CDR3 is built from 13 residues. Trimming took off 6 bases at V and 6 bases at J, with 14 bases between the two ends. The germline V gene has CDR1 SGHNT and CDR2 YYREEE (reference sequence). Here the CDR3 reads CASNAGSKDTQYF. The CDR3 nucleotides read TGTGCCAGCAATGCAGGGTCTAAGGATACGCAGTATTTT. Supplemented by reference TRBV5-4 and TRBJ2-3, the full variable domain reads ETGVTQSPTHLIKTRGQQVTLRCSSQSGHNTVSWYQQALGQGPQFIFQYYREEENGRGNFPPRFSGLQFPNYSSELNVNALELDDSALYLCASNAGSKDTQYFGPGTRLTVL.